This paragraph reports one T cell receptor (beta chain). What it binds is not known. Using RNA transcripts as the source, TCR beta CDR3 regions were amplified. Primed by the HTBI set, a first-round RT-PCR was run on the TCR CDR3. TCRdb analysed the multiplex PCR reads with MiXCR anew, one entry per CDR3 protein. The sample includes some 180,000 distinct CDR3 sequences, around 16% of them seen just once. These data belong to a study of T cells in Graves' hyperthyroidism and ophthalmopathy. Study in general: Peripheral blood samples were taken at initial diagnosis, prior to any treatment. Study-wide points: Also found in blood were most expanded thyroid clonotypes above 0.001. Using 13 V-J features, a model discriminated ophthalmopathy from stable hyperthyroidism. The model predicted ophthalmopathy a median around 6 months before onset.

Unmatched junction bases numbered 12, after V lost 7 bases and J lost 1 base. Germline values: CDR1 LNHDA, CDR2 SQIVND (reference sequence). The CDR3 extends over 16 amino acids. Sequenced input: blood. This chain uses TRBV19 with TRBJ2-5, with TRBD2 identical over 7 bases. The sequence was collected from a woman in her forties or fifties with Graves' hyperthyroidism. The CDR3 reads CASTRSGGVGQETQYF. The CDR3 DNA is TGTGCCAGTACCCGATCGGGGGGAGTTGGCCAAGAGACCCAGTACTTC.